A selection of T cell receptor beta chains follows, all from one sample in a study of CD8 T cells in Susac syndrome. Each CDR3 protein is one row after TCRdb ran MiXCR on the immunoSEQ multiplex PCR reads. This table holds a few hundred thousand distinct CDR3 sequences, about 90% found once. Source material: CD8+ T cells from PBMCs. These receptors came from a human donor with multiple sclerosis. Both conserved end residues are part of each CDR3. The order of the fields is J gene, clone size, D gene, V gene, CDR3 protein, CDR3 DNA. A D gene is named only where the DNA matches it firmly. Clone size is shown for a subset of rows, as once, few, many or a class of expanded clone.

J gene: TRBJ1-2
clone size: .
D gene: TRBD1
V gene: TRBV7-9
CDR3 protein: CASSPGTGGIGYTF
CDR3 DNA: TGTGCCAGCAGCCCCGGGACAGGGGGCATTGGCTACACCTTC

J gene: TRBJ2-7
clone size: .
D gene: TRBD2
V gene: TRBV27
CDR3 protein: CASSFSGDTYEQYF
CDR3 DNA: TGTGCCAGCAGTTTTAGCGGGGATACCTACGAGCAGTACTTC

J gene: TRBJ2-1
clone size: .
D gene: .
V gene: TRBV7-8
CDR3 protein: CASSSQSGAYNEQFF
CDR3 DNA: TGTGCCAGCAGCTCCCAATCGGGAGCATACAATGAGCAGTTCTTC

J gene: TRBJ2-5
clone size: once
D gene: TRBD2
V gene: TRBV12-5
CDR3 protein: CASGLGRGASETQYF
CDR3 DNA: TGTGCTAGTGGTTTGGGGCGGGGGGCATCGGAGACCCAGTACTTC

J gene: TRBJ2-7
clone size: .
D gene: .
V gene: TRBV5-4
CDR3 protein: CASSFGGEGLSYEQYF
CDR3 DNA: TGTGCCAGCAGCTTTGGGGGTGAGGGCCTCTCCTACGAGCAGTACTTC

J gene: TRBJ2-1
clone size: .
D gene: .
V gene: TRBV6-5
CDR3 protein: CASSRALGSYNEQFF
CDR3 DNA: TGTGCCAGCAGTCGCGCGCTTGGCTCCTACAATGAGCAGTTCTTC

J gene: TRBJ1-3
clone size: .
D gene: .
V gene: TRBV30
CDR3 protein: CAWWGQDSVGNTIYF
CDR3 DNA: TGTGCCTGGTGGGGGCAGGACTCCGTCGGAAACACCATATATTTT

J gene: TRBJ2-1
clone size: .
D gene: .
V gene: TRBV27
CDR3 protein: CASSLEERPGNEQFF
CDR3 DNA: TGTGCCAGCAGTTTGGAGGAACGGCCGGGGAATGAGCAGTTCTTC

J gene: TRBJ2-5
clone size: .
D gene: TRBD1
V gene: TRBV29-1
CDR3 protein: CSVAIQDRDQETQYF
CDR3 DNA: TGCAGCGTTGCGATTCAGGACAGGGACCAAGAGACCCAGTACTTC

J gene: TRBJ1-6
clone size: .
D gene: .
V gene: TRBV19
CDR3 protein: CASSKEQYNSPLHF
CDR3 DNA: TGTGCCAGTAGTAAGGAACAGTATAATTCACCCCTCCACTTT

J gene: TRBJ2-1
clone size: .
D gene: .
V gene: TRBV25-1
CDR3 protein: CASGQTGEQFF
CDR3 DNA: TGTGCCAGTGGGCAGACGGGAGAGCAGTTCTTC

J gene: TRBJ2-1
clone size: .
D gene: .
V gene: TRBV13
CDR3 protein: CASSLGVKPNEQFF
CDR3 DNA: TGTGCCAGCAGCCTAGGGGTCAAGCCCAATGAGCAGTTCTTC

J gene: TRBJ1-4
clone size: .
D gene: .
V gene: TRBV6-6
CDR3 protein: CASSYVAEKLFF
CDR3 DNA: TGTGCCAGCAGTTACGTCGCTGAAAAACTGTTTTTT

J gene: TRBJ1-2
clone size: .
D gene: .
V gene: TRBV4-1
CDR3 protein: CASSQDRETGSVGYGYTF
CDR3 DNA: TGCGCCAGCAGCCAAGATCGTGAGACAGGCTCTGTTGGGTATGGCTACACCTTC

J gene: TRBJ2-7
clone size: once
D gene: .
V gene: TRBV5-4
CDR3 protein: CASSPGPLGSYEQYF
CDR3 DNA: TGTGCCAGCAGCCCAGGACCGCTCGGTTCCTACGAGCAGTACTTC

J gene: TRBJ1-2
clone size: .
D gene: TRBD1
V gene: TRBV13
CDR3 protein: CASSRRGQGLNGYTF
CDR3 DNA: TGTGCCAGCAGCCGCCGTGGACAGGGGCTGAATGGCTACACCTTC

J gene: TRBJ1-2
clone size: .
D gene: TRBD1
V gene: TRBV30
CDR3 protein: CAWKSGQGSFYGYTF
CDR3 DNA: TGTGCCTGGAAAAGTGGACAGGGTTCCTTCTATGGCTACACCTTC

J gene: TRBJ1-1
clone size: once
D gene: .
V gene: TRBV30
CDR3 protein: CAGTDIGEAFF
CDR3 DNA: TGTGCCGGGACTGATATTGGTGAAGCTTTCTTT

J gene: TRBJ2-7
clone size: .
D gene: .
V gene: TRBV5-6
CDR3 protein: CASRGDIDYEQYF
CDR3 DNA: TGTGCCAGCAGGGGGGACATAGACTACGAGCAGTACTTC

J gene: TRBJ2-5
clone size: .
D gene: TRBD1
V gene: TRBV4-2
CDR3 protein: CASSQETGDEETQYF
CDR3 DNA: TGTGCCAGCAGCCAAGAGACAGGGGATGAGGAGACCCAGTACTTC

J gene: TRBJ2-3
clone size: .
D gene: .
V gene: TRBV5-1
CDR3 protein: CASSQKLGPTDTQYF
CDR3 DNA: TGCGCCAGCAGCCAGAAATTGGGCCCCACAGATACGCAGTATTTT

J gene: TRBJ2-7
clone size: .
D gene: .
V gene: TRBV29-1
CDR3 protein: CSVEIAATYEQYF
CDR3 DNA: TGCAGCGTTGAGATAGCGGCCACCTACGAGCAGTACTTC

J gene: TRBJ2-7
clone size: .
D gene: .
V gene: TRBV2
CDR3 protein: CASRALAPADLNEQYF
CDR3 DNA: TGTGCCAGCAGGGCTCTAGCGCCGGCGGATCTCAACGAGCAGTACTTC

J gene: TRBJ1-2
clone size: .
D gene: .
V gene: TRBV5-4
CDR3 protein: CASSYGGYGYTF
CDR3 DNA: TGTGCCAGCAGCTACGGAGGCTATGGCTACACCTTC

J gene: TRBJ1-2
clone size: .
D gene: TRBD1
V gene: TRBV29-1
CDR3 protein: CSVRRTGGDGNYSYTF
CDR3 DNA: TGCAGCGTTCGACGGACAGGGGGGGACGGCAACTATAGCTACACCTTC

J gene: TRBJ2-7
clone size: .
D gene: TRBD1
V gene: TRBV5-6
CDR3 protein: CASSLQGSYEQYF
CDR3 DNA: TGTGCCAGCAGCCTACAGGGGTCCTACGAGCAGTACTTC

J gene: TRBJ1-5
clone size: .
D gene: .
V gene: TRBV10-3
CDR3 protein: CAIGFQPQHF
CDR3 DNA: TGTGCCATAGGCTTTCAGCCCCAGCATTTT

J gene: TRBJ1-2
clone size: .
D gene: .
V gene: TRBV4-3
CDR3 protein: CASSQEFGPYTF
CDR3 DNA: TGCGCCAGCAGCCAAGAATTTGGTCCCTACACCTTC

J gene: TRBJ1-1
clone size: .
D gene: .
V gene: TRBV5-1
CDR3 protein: CASSLAWGTNTEAFF
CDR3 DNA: TGCGCCAGCAGCTTGGCCTGGGGAACGAACACTGAAGCTTTCTTT

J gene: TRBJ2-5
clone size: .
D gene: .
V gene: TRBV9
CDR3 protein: CASEERMETQYF
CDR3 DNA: TGTGCCTCCGAAGAAAGGATGGAGACCCAGTACTTC

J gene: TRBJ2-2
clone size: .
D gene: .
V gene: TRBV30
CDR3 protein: CAWSAGVGELFF
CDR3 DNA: TGTGCCTGGAGCGCAGGGGTCGGGGAGCTGTTTTTT

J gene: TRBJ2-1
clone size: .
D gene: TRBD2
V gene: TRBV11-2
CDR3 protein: CASSFSGTPYNEQFF
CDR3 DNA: TGTGCCAGCAGCTTTAGCGGGACTCCTTACAATGAGCAGTTCTTC